The 2 T cell receptor beta chains reported below all come from one sample, sequenced in a study of CD8 T cells in Susac syndrome. Roughly 0.45 to 1 ug RNA was reverse transcribed with random hexamers. MiXCR, applied by TCRdb to the immunoSEQ multiplex PCR reads, yields one record per CDR3 protein. The sample consists of some 180,000 distinct CDR3 sequences, approximately 93% of them appearing once. Sequenced input: CD4+ T cells from PBMCs. The receptors shown here come from a human donor in good health.

The chain couples TRBV6-6 to TRBJ1-2; D possibly corresponds to TRBD1 (5 bases). Per germline, CDR1 MNHNY and CDR2 SVGAGI (reference sequence). Trimming stripped 6 bases from V and 8 bases from J, with 19 bases between. The CDR3 contains 14 residues. In DNA form, the CDR3 reads TGTGCCAGCAGCCCCGTAATCGGGGCGCGAGGCTACACCTTC. It specifies CASSPVIGARGYTF.

This clonotype turned up a few times. This chain connects TRBV4-3 to TRBJ1-6, with D possibly being TRBD1 (5 bases). V was clipped by 1 base and J by 6 bases, with 10 bases between them. The CDR3 totals 15 residues. Germline CDR1 reads LGHNA; CDR2 reads YSLEER. CDR3 sequence: CASSQAGALNSPLHF. The CDR3 nucleotides read TGCGCCAGCAGCCAAGCCGGGGCCCTTAATTCACCCCTCCACTTT.